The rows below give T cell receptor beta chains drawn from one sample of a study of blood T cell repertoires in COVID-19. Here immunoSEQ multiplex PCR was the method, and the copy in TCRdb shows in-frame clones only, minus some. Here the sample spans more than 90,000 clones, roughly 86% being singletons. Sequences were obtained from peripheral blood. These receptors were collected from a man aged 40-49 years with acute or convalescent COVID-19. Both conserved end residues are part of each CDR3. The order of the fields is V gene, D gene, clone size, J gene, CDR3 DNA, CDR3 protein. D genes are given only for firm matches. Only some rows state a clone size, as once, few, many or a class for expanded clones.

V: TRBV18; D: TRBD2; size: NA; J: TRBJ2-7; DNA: TGTGCCAGCTCACCCGGCGGGAGGGCCTACGAGCAGTACTTC; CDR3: CASSPGGRAYEQYF
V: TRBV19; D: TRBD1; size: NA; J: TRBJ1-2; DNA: TGTGCCAGTCGAACAGGGGGCGCTAACTATGGCTACACCTTC; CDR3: CASRTGGANYGYTF
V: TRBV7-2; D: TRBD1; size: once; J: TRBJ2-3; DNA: TGTGCCAGCAGCGACCCGACAGGGGCCGGCACAGATACGCAGTATTTT; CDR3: CASSDPTGAGTDTQYF
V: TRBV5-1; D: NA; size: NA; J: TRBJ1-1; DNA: TGCGCCAGCAGCTTGGGTCACGGGGTCACTGAAGCTTTCTTT; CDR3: CASSLGHGVTEAFF
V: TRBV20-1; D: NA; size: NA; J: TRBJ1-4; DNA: TGCAGTGCTAGGACAGGTGAAAAACTGTTTTTT; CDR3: CSARTGEKLFF
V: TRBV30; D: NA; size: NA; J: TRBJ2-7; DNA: TGTGCCTGGGCCCGCGGAGGGGACTCCTACGAGCAGTACTTC; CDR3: CAWARGGDSYEQYF
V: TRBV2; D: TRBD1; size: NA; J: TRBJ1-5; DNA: TGTGCCAGCAGTGGGGACAGTGGGAATCAGCCCCAGCATTTT; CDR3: CASSGDSGNQPQHF
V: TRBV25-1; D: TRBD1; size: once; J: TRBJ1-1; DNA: TGTGCCAGCAGGGGACAGGGGCAGATGAACACTGAAGCTTTCTTT; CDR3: CASRGQGQMNTEAFF
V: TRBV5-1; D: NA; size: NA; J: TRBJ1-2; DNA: TGCGCCAGCAGCCAGGACGGAGGGTTTCGAGATGGCTACACCTTC; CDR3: CASSQDGGFRDGYTF
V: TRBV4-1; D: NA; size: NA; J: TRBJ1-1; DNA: TGCGCCAGCAGCCAAGGGGCAAAACCGATGAACACTGAAGCTTTCTTT; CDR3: CASSQGAKPMNTEAFF
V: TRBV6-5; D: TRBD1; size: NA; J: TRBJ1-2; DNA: TGTGCCAGCAGTTTGGACAGGGCGGAGGCCTATGGCTACACCTTC; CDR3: CASSLDRAEAYGYTF
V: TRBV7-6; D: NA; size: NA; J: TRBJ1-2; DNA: TGTGCCAGCAGCTTAGGCACAGATCCTAACTATGGCTACACCTTC; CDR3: CASSLGTDPNYGYTF
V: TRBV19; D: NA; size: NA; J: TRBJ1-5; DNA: TGTGCCAGTAGTGGACAGTATAGCAATCAGCCCCAGCATTTT; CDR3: CASSGQYSNQPQHF
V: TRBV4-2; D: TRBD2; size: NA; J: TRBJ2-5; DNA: TGTGCCAGCAGCCAAGGGCCCGGGACTAGCGGGCAAGAGACCCAGTACTTC; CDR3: CASSQGPGTSGQETQYF
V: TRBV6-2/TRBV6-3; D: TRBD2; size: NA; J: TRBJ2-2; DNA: TGTGCCAGCAGTTTCGGGGGGGCGAACACCGGGGAGCTGTTTTTT; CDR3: CASSFGGANTGELFF
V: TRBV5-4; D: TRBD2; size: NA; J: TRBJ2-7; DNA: TGTGCCAGCAGCCTCGGGACTAGTTCCTACGAGCAGTACTTC; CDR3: CASSLGTSSYEQYF
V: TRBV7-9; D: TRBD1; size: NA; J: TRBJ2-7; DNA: TGTGCCAGCAGCTTCCACAGGGGGCCTTCCTACGAGCAGTACTTC; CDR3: CASSFHRGPSYEQYF
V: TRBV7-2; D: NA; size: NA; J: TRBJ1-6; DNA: TGTGCCAGCAGCTTAGAACAGCTAATGGTGGATTCACCCCTCCACTTT; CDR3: CASSLEQLMVDSPLHF
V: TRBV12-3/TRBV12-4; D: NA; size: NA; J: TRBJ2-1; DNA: TGTGCCAGCAGTCTGGACTCCCTCAATGAGCAGTTCTTC; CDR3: CASSLDSLNEQFF
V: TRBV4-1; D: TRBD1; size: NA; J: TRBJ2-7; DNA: TGCGCCAGCAGCCAAGTTTTAGCAGGGGGTGACGAGCAGTACTTC; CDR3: CASSQVLAGGDEQYF
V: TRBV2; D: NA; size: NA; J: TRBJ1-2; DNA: TGTGCCAGCAGTGAAGCCTGGGGGGATCGGCGGGGCTACACCTTC; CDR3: CASSEAWGDRRGYTF
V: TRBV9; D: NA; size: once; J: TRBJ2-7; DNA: TGTGCCAGCAGCGTGGAGGACTTAGATTACGAGCAGTACTTC; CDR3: CASSVEDLDYEQYF
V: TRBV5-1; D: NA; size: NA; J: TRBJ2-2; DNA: TGCGCCAGCAGCTTGGTGCAGGGCCCCACCGGGGAGCTGTTTTTT; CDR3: CASSLVQGPTGELFF
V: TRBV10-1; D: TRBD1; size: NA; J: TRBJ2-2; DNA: TGCGCCAGCAGTGAGTCTGGCAGGGGGTCCGGGGAGCTGTTTTTT; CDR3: CASSESGRGSGELFF
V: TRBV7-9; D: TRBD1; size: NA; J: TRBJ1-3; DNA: TGTGCCAGCAGCGCATCCGGGACAGGGCCGACTGTCTCTGGAAACACCATATATTTT; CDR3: CASSASGTGPTVSGNTIYF
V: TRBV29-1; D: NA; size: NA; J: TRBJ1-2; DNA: TGCAGCGTTGAAGATCAGGTCAACTATGGCTACACCTTC; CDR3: CSVEDQVNYGYTF
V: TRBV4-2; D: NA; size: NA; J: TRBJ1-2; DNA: TGTGCCAGCAGCCCCCTAGAGGGTAACTATGGCTACACCTTC; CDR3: CASSPLEGNYGYTF
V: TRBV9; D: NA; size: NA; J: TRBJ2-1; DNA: TGTGCCAGCAGCCAGGGAGGCGAAGAGCAGTTCTTC; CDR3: CASSQGGEEQFF
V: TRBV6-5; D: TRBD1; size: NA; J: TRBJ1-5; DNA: TGTGCCAGCAGTTCCGACAGGGACGGCAATCAGCCCCAGCATTTT; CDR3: CASSSDRDGNQPQHF
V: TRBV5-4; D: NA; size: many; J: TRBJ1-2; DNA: TGTGCCAGCAGCTTGCTAAGAAACTATGGCTACACCTTC; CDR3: CASSLLRNYGYTF
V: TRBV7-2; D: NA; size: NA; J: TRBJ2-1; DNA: TGTGCCAGCAGCTTAGCGTACGGTTCCTACAATGAGCAGTTCTTC; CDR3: CASSLAYGSYNEQFF
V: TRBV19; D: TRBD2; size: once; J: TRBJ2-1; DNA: TGTGCCAGTAGTATCATAGCGGGAGGGCGGGGTGAGCAGTTCTTC; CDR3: CASSIIAGGRGEQFF
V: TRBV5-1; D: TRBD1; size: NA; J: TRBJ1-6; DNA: TGCGCCAGCAGCTTGGACAGGGGGAGCTCCTATAATTCACCCCTCCACTTT; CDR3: CASSLDRGSSYNSPLHF
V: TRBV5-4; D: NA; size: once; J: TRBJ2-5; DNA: TGTGCCAGCAGCTTGGGTCTACTAGGCGGAGAGACCCAGTACTTC; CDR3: CASSLGLLGGETQYF
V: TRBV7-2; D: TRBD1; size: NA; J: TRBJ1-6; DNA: TGTGCCAGCAGCTTAGGCCCGGACAGGGATTCACCCCTCCACTTT; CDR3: CASSLGPDRDSPLHF
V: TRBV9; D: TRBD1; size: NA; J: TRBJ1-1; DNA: TGTGCCAGCAGCGAGGGACAGACGGGAACTGAAGCTTTCTTT; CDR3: CASSEGQTGTEAFF